This T cell receptor (beta chain) was documented in a study of blood T cell repertoires in COVID-19. At the level of the study: The samples span acute and convalescent COVID-19 from the United States, Italy and Spain. The cDNA or gDNA used as material had been derived from T cells, B-cell-depleted T cells, or PBMCs.

As handled by the study authors: How many nucleated cells were present was estimated from reference gene primer amplification. Assay: immunoSEQ multiplex PCR; the TCRdb copy retains only in-frame clones and omits some. V and J calls and clone size are copied from that table; D and trimming were computed from the DNA. Of roughly 42,000 clones in the sample, roughly nine tenths were seen once. The germline V gene has CDR1 LGHNT and CDR2 FRNRAP. V was pared by 2 bases and J by 9 bases, with 10 bases of the junction left unmatched. The CDR3 sequence is 15 residues long. The receptor was derived from a human donor in a cohort sampled during active COVID-19. The chain links TRBV12-5 to TRBJ2-1; 7 bases map to TRBD1. Source material: peripheral blood. The chain's CDR3 is CASGLTPDRASEQFF. DNA for the CDR3: TGTGCTAGTGGTTTGACCCCCGACAGGGCGAGTGAGCAGTTCTTC.